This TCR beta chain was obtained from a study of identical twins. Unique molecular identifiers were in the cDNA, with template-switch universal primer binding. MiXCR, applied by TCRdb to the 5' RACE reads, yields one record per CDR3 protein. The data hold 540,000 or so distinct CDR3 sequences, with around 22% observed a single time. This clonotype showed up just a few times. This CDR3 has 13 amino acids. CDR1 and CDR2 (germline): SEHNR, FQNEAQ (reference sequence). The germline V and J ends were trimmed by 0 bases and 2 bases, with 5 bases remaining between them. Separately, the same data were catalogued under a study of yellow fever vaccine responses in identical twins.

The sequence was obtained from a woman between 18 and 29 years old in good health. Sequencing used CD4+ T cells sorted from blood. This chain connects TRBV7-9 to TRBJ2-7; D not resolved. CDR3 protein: CASSLAVAYEQYF. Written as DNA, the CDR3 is TGTGCCAGCAGCTTAGCGGTCGCCTACGAGCAGTACTTC.